A single sample is the source of the 23 T cell receptor beta chains below, sequenced in a study of beta chain features in type 1 diabetes. Isolated RNA was reverse transcribed in full, so expressed TCRB transcripts were sequenced. Repertoires were generated with immunoSEQ multiplex PCR, while TCRdb's copy carries only in-frame clones and drops some. The table lists fewer than 200,000 clones, under 9.5% of them singletons, with 0.55% to 0.65% in the top ten. The sequenced sample consisted of central memory CD4+ T cells from blood. All receptors derive from a man between 18 and 29 years old in good health.

This clone was observed a few times. V gene TRBV7-8 combines with J gene TRBJ2-3; 9 positions agree with TRBD1. The germline CDR1 and CDR2 sequences are SGHVS and FQNEAQ. Trimming at V came to 5 bases and at J to 4 bases, leaving 7 bases not matched to a gene. This CDR3 has 15 residues. The CDR3 DNA is TGTGCCAGCAGCGCCCGGGACAGGGACGCAGATACGCAGTATTTT. This gives the protein CASSARDRDADTQYF.

The chain links TRBV7-3 to TRBJ2-7; D is perhaps TRBD1 (5 bases). The germline V gene has CDR1 SGHTA and CDR2 FQGTGA. V was shortened by 4 bases and J by 0 bases, with 19 bases between the two germline ends. There are 17 residues in the CDR3. The DNA of the CDR3 is TGTGCCAGCAGCTCGACCTGGCGAAGACAGTTCTCCTACGAGCAGTACTTC. Protein product: CASSSTWRRQFSYEQYF.

The sample holds a few counts of this clone. This rearrangement joins TRBV4-1 to TRBJ1-2; D possibly corresponds to TRBD1 (5 bases). CDR1 is MGHRA and CDR2 is YSYEKL in the germline V gene. The CDR3 runs to 15 residues. The V gene lost 4 bases and the J gene lost 2 bases, with 14 bases spanning the gap. The CDR3 bases are TGCGCCAGCAGCCTAACTGACAGAGTAAACTATGGCTACACCTTC. Amino acids: CASSLTDRVNYGYTF.

CDR3 DNA: TGTGCCTGGAGTGGTACGAGCTCTGGAAACACCATATATTTT. Translation: CAWSGTSSGNTIYF. V usage is TRBV30 and J usage is TRBJ1-3; the D is unclear. V was pared by 1 base and J by 0 bases, with 7 bases between. CDR1 is GTSNPN, CDR2 SVGIG, per germline (reference sequence). The CDR3 extends over 14 amino acids.

The chain couples TRBV7-3 to TRBJ2-3, with TRBD2 identical over 7 bases. Germline-derived CDR1 and CDR2 are SGHTA and FQGTGA. The CDR3 runs to 13 residues. V was clipped by 0 bases and J by 6 bases; unmatched bases: 0. CDR3 bases: TGTGCCAGCAGCTTAACGGGGGGGGATACGCAGTATTTT. The encoded protein is CASSLTGGDTQYF.

V usage is TRBV7-2 and J usage is TRBJ2-1; 16 positions agree with TRBD2. CDR1 is SGHTA, CDR2 FQGNSA, per germline. The CDR3 spans 17 residues. V lost 4 bases to trimming and J lost 16 bases; unmatched junction nucleotides: 16. CDR3 sequence reads: CASSWTSPGLAGGPSFF. The CDR3 coding sequence is TGTGCCAGCAGCTGGACTAGCCCGGGACTAGCGGGAGGGCCATCCTTCTTC.

The rearrangement joins TRBV5-6 to TRBJ2-7; TRBD2 matches 8 bases. CDR3 length equals 15 residues. Germline CDR1 SGHDT, CDR2 YYEEEE. V trimming: 0 bases; J trimming: 1 base; junction bases outside the gene matches: 3. In DNA, the CDR3 is TGTGCCAGCAGCTTGGGACTAGCGCTTTCCTACGAGCAGTACTTC. It encodes CASSLGLALSYEQYF.

The genes are TRBV25-1 and TRBJ2-2; 10 nucleotides line up with TRBD2. The CDR3 has 14 residues. Germline CDR1 reads MGHDK; CDR2 reads SYGVNS. J was trimmed by 5 bases and V by 8 bases; bases with no gene match: 5. CDR3 sequence: CASGAGGKTGELFF. CDR3 nucleotides: TGTGCCAGCGGAGCGGGGGGGAAAACCGGGGAGCTGTTTTTT.

The chain links TRBV27 to TRBJ2-1; 12 bases map to TRBD2. Trimming removed 5 bases from V and 7 bases from J; junction bases left unmatched: 12. The germline CDR1 and CDR2 sequences are MNHEY and SMNVEV (reference sequence). The CDR3 loop spans 17 amino acids. This CDR3 is CASSLRGLAGWSNEQFF. CDR3 in DNA: TGTGCCAGCAGTCTAAGAGGACTAGCGGGATGGTCGAATGAGCAGTTCTTC.

V is TRBV30 and J is TRBJ2-2; possibly TRBD1 for D (6 bases). The CDR3 consists of 15 residues. Per the germline V gene, CDR1 is GTSNPN and CDR2 is SVGIG (reference sequence). Trimming cost V 6 bases and J 4 bases, with 18 bases left between them. The CDR3 protein is CACPITGWGTGELFF. CDR3 DNA sequence: TGTGCCTGCCCGATAACAGGGTGGGGCACCGGGGAGCTGTTTTTT.

CDR3 loop: CASGLDSNEAFF. The CDR3 bases are TGTGCTAGTGGTTTGGACAGTAATGAAGCTTTCTTT. The chain uses TRBV12-5 and TRBJ1-1; D remains ambiguous. The CDR3 covers 12 residues. The germline V and J ends were trimmed by 1 base and 7 bases, with 7 bases remaining between them. Germline values: CDR1 LGHNT, CDR2 FRNRAP.

The chain uses TRBV28 and TRBJ2-7; 9 positions match TRBD1. V lost 6 bases to trimming and J lost 2 bases; unmatched junction nucleotides: 5. In germline, CDR1 is MDHEN, CDR2 SYDVKM. The CDR3 sequence is 14 residues long. The chain's CDR3 is CASSPGTGTYEQYF. DNA of the CDR3: TGTGCCAGCAGCCCCGGGACAGGGACCTACGAGCAGTACTTC.

This clone occurred a few times. The chain employs TRBV5-6 and TRBJ2-7; D possibly corresponds to TRBD2 (6 bases). The CDR3 runs to 15 residues. Germline-derived CDR1 and CDR2 are SGHDT and YYEEEE. V was trimmed by 6 bases and J by 0 bases, leaving 16 bases between them. CDR3 in amino acids: CASMGSGGISYEQYF. The CDR3 DNA reads as TGTGCCAGCATGGGTAGCGGAGGCATCTCCTACGAGCAGTACTTC.

This rearrangement joins TRBV6-6 to TRBJ2-5; 8 bases match TRBD1. The V gene end was trimmed by 5 bases and the J gene end by 10 bases; junction bases not matched to a gene: 12. Germline V CDR1 and CDR2: MNHNY, SVGAGI (reference sequence). The CDR3 sequence is 14 residues long. The CDR3 sequence: CASSPRQGSPDQYF. The CDR3 DNA follows: TGTGCCAGCAGTCCCCGACAGGGGAGTCCGGACCAGTACTTC.

This clone showed up just a few times. This chain's CDR3 is CASSIDPPGADSDTGELFF. CDR3 in DNA: TGTGCCAGTAGTATAGATCCGCCAGGGGCCGATTCGGACACCGGGGAGCTGTTTTTT. The chain employs TRBV19 and TRBJ2-2; D perhaps matches TRBD1 (6 bases). The CDR3 length is 19 residues. Germline loops: CDR1 LNHDA, CDR2 SQIVND (reference sequence). V lost 0 bases and J lost 3, with 20 bases in between.

The chain has TRBV28 and TRBJ1-2; 7 bases line up with TRBD1. Germline V gene sequence: CDR1 MDHEN, CDR2 SYDVKM. J gave up 4 bases and V 10 bases, and 6 bases lay outside the gene matches. The CDR3 extends over 12 amino acids. CDR3 protein: CATRQGLYGYTF. The CDR3 nucleotides are TGTGCCACGCGACAGGGCCTCTATGGCTACACCTTC.

V usage is TRBV9 and J usage is TRBJ2-3; D is perhaps TRBD2 (7 bases). The CDR3 is made up of 19 amino acids. Trimming pared 0 bases from V and 2 bases from J, leaving 22 bases between. Germline-derived CDR1 and CDR2 are SGDLS and YYNGEE. The CDR3 bases are TGTGCCAGCAGCGTAGGTCCGTTTGGGGGGAGGGGGGACACAGATACGCAGTATTTT. Translating gives CASSVGPFGGRGDTDTQYF.

The chain has TRBV4-3 and TRBJ2-3; TRBD2 aligns across 10 bases. Germline CDR1 is LGHNA and CDR2 is YSLEER. This CDR3 comprises 18 residues. V lost 0 bases, J lost 8 bases, and 14 bases stayed unmatched. This CDR3 is CASSQDSPHTSGDSTQYF. DNA for the CDR3: TGCGCCAGCAGCCAAGATTCGCCGCATACTAGCGGGGATTCTACGCAGTATTTT.

The chain is built from TRBV4-3 and TRBJ2-2, with D possibly matching TRBD1 (6 bases). CDR1 and CDR2 from the germline V gene are LGHNA and YSLEER. The CDR3 has 15 amino acids. V dropped 0 bases and J dropped 5 bases, with 10 bases sitting between them. The CDR3 DNA reads as TGCGCCAGCAGCCAAGATATCAGGGGAACCGGGGAGCTGTTTTTT. It is translated as CASSQDIRGTGELFF.

The genes are TRBV11-3 and TRBJ2-5, with 10 bases that match TRBD1. Germline CDR1 and CDR2: SGHNT and YENEEA. Unmatched junction bases numbered 8, after V lost 5 bases and J lost 5 bases. The CDR3 has 15 amino acids. The CDR3 DNA sequence: TGTGCCAGCAGCATAGGGACAGGGGCGGTTGAGACCCAGTACTTC. It encodes CASSIGTGAVETQYF.

This clone has ten or more counts. The rearrangement links TRBV30 to TRBJ1-5; D remains unclear. CDR1 is GTSNPN and CDR2 is SVGIG in the germline V gene (reference sequence). The CDR3 has 14 amino acids. V was trimmed by 3 bases and J by 1 base, leaving 10 bases between them. The CDR3 here is CAWRGSGSNQPQHF. For the CDR3, the DNA is TGTGCCTGGAGGGGCTCGGGAAGCAATCAGCCCCAGCATTTT.

The table lists this clone with a few counts. The chain carries TRBV27 and TRBJ2-4; D is possibly TRBD1 (5 bases). Germline loops: CDR1 MNHEY, CDR2 SMNVEV (reference sequence). This CDR3 is 14 amino acids long. Trimming removed 4 bases from V and 2 bases from J, with 9 bases in between. The CDR3 is CASSSPGTKNIQYF. DNA for the CDR3: TGTGCCAGCAGTTCTCCAGGGACCAAAAACATTCAGTACTTC.

The chain employs TRBV29-1 and TRBJ2-7; D possibly corresponds to TRBD2 (6 bases). Trimming took 3 bases from V and 2 from J, leaving 8 bases between them. This CDR3 comprises 12 residues. Germline loops: CDR1 SQVTM, CDR2 ANQGSEA. The CDR3 spells CSVEEGPYEQYF. The CDR3 DNA reads as TGCAGCGTTGAGGAGGGTCCCTACGAGCAGTACTTC.